The sequence of this TCR beta chain was determined in a study of T cells expressing NK-cell markers. About the study: In the group of eight sequenced donors, seven were HCMV-seropositive and one was seronegative.

On this clonotype itself: Its cognate antigen is unknown.

The CDR3 loop spans 14 amino acids. Germline assignment: CDR1 DFQATT and CDR2 SNEGSKA (reference sequence). Synthesis of TCR beta cDNA relied on 5'RACE template switching carrying UMIs. TCRdb reprocessed the 5' RACE reads; each CDR3 protein has one entry and no DNA is given. The listing records approximately 110,000 distinct CDR3 sequences. Study-wide results and limits: Dominant NKG2C+ clonotypes in a handful of donors made up about 1.0-8% of CD8+ T cells.

The rearrangement joins TRBV20-1 to TRBJ2-3; TCRdb's D gene call, TRBD2, goes unchecked for lack of DNA. Sequencing was carried out using blood T cells: a sorted CD56 or NKG2C T cell subset, CD4+ or CD8+ T cells, or bulk PBMC T cells (not recorded which). The TCR originated in a woman aged 18-70 years in good health. The CDR3 reads CSAWQRESTDTQYF.